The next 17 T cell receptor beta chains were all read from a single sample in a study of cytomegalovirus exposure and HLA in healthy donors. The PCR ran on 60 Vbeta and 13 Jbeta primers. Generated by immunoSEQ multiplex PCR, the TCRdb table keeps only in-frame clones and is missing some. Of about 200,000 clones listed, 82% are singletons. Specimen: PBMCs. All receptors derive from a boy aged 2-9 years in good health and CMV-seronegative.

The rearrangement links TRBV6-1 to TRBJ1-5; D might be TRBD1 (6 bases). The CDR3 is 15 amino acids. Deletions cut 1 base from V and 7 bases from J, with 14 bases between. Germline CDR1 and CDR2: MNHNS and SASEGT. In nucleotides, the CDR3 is TGTGCCAGCAGTGAAGGCGCAGGGGTTTACCAGCCCCAGCATTTT. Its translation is CASSEGAGVYQPQHF.

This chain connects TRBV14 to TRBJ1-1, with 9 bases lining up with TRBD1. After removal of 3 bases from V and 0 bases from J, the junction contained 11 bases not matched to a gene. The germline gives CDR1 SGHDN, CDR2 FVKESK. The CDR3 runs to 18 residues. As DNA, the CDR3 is TGTGCCAGCAGCCACGGGACAGGGAAAGGGTTTTTGAACACTGAAGCTTTCTTT. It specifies CASSHGTGKGFLNTEAFF.

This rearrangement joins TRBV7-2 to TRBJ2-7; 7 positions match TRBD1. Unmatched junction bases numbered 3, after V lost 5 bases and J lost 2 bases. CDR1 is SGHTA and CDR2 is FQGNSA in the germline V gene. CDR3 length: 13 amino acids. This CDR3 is CASSQGDPYEQYF. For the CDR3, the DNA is TGTGCCAGCAGCCAGGGGGATCCCTACGAGCAGTACTTC.

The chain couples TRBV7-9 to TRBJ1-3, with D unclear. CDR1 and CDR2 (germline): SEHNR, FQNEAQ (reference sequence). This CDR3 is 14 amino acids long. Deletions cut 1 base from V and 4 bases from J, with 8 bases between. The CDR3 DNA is TGTGCCAGCAGCTTAGGTGCAGTCGGAAACACCATATATTTT. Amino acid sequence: CASSLGAVGNTIYF.

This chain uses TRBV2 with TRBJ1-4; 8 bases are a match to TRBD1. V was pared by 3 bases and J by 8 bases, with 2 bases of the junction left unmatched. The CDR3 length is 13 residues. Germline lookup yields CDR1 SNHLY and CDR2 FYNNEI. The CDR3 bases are TGTGCCAGCAGTGACAGGGGGCGCGAAAAACTGTTTTTT. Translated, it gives CASSDRGREKLFF.

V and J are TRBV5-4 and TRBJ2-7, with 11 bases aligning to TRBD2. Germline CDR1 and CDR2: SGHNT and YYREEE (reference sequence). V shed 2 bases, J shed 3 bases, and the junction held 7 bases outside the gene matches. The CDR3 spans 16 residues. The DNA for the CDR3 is TGTGCCAGCAGCTTACGGTTTAGCGGGGGGGTCTACGAGCAGTACTTC. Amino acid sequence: CASSLRFSGGVYEQYF.

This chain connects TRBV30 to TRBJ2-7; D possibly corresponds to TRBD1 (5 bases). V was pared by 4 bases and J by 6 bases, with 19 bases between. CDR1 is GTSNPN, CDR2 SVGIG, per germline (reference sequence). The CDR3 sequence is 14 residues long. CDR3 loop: CAWNVLSGLSEQYF. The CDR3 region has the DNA TGTGCCTGGAATGTACTGTCAGGGTTAAGCGAGCAGTACTTC.

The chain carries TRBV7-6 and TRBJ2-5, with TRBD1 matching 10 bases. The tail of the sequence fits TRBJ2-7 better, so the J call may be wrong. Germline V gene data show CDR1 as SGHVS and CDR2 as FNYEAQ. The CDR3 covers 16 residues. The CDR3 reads CASSLAYGQGDYEQYF. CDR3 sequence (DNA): TGTGCCAGCAGCCTTGCCTATGGACAGGGGGACTACGAGCAGTACTTC.

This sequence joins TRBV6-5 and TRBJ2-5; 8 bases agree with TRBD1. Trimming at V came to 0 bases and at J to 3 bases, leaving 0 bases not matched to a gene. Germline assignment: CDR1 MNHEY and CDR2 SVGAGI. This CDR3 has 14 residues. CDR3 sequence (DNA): TGTGCCAGCAGTTACTCGACAGGGGAAGAGACCCAGTACTTC. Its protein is CASSYSTGEETQYF.

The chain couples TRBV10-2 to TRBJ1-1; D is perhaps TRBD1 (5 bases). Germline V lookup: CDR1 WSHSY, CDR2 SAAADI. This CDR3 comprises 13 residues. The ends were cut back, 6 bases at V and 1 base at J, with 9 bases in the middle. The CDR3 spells CASRETGNTEAFF. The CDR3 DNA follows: TGCGCCAGCAGGGAAACAGGGAACACTGAAGCTTTCTTT.

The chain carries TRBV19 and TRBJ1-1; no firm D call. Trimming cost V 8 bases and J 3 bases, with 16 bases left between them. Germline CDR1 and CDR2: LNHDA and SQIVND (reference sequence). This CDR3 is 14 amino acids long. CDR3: CASRVQGADTEAFF. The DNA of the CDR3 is TGTGCCAGTCGGGTACAAGGAGCGGACACTGAAGCTTTCTTT. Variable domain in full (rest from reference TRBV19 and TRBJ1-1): DGGITQSPKYLFRKEGQNVTLSCEQNLNHDAMYWYRQDPGQGLRLIYYSQIVNDFQKGDIAEGYSVSREKKESFPLTVTSAQKNPTAFYLCASRVQGADTEAFFGQGTRLTVV.

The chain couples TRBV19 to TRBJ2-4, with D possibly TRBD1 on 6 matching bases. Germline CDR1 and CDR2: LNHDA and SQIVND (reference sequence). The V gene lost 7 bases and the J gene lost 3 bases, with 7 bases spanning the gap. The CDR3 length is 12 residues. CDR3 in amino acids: CASTGDKNIQYF. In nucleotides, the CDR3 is TGTGCCAGTACAGGGGACAAAAACATTCAGTACTTC. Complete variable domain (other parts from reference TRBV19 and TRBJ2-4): DGGITQSPKYLFRKEGQNVTLSCEQNLNHDAMYWYRQDPGQGLRLIYYSQIVNDFQKGDIAEGYSVSREKKESFPLTVTSAQKNPTAFYLCASTGDKNIQYFGAGTRLSVL.

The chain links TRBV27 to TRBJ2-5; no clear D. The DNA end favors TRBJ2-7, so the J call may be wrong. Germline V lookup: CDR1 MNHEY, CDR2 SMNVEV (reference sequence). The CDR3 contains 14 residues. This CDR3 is CASRIVVDSYEQYF. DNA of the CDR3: TGTGCCAGCAGGATTGTGGTCGACTCCTACGAGCAGTACTTC.

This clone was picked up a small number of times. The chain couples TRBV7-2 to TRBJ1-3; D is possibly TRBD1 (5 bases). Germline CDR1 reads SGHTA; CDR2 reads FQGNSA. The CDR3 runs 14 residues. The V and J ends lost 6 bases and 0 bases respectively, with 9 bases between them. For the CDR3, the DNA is TGTGCCAGCAGGGGGCTATCCTCTGGAAACACCATATATTTT. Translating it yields CASRGLSSGNTIYF.

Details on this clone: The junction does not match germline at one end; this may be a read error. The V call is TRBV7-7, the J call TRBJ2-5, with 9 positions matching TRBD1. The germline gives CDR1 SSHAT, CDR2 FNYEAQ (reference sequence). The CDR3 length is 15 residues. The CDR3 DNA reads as TGTGCTAGCAGCTTAGGGACAGGGAGAAAAGAGACCCAGTACTTC. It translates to CASSLGTGRKETQYF.

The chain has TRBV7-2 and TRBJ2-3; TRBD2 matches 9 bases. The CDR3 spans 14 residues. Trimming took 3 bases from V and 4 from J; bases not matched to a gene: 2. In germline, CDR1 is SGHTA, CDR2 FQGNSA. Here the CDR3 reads CASSFSGGSDTQYF. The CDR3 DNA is TGTGCCAGCAGCTTTAGCGGGGGCTCAGATACGCAGTATTTT.

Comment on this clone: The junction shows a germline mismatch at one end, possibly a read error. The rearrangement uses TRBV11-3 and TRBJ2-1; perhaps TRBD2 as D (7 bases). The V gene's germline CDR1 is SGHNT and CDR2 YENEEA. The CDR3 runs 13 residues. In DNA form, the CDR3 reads TGTGCCAGCAAGAGGGGGGGCATCGATGAGCGGTTCTTC. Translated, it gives CASKRGGIDERFF. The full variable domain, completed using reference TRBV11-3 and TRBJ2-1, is EAGVVQSPRYKIIEKKQPVAFWCNPISGHNTLYWYLQNLGQGPELLIRYENEEAVDDSQLPKDRFSAERLKGVDSTLKIQPAELGDSAVYLCASKRGGIDERFFGPGTRLTVL.